This TCR beta chain was retrieved from a study of blood T cell repertoires in COVID-19. Study at large: Both acute and convalescent COVID-19 samples were obtained from the United States, Italy and Spain. Sources were T cells, B-cell-depleted T cells, or PBMCs; the material itself was cDNA or gDNA.

Study processing details: From reference gene primer amplification, estimates of nucleated cell counts were derived. The repertoire was sequenced with immunoSEQ multiplex PCR; TCRdb's copy has only in-frame clones and lacks some. The V and J calls and clone size come from that table; D and trimming were worked out from the DNA. The sample consists of about 200,000 clones, 86% of them appearing once. The sequenced sample was peripheral blood. This TCR derives from a woman aged 45-65 years with acute or convalescent COVID-19.

The CDR3 is CASSLNQGVRTEAFF. The CDR3, as DNA: TGTGCCAGCAGCCTGAACCAGGGGGTTCGGACTGAAGCTTTCTTT. V and J are TRBV7-6 and TRBJ1-1; 7 nucleotides agree with TRBD1. CDR1 is SGHVS, CDR2 FNYEAQ, per germline. V lost 5 bases to trimming and J lost 5 bases; unmatched junction nucleotides: 11. The CDR3 runs 15 residues.